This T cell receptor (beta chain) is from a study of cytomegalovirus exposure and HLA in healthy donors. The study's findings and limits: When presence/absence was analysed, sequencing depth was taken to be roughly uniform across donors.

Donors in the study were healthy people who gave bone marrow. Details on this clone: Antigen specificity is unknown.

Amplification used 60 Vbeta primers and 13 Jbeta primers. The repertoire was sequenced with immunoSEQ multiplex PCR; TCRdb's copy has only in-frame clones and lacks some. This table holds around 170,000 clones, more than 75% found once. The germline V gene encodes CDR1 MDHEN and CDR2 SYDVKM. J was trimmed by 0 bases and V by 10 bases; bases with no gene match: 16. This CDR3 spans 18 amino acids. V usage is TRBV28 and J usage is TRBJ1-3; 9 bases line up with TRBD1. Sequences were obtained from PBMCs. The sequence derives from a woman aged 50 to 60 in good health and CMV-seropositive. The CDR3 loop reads CATRQDRGGTSSGNTIYF. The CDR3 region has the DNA TGTGCCACTCGTCAGGACAGGGGTGGAACGAGCTCTGGAAACACCATATATTTT.